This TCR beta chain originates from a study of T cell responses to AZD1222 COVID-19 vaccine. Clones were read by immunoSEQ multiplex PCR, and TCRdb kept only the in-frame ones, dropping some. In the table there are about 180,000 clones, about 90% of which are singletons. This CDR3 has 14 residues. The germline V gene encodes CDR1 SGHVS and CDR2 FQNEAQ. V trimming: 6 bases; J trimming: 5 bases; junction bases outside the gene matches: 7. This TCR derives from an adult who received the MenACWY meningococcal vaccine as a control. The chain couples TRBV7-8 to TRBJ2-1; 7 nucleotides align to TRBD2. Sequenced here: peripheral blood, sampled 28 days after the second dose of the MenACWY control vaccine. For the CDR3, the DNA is TGTGCCAGCAGAAACCCTAGCGGTCACAATGAGCAGTTCTTC. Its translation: CASRNPSGHNEQFF. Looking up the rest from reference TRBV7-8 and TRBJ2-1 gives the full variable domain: GAGVSQSPRYKVAKRGQDVALRCDPISGHVSLFWYQQALGQGPEFLTYFQNEAQLDKSGLPSDRFFAERPEGSVSTLKIQRTQQEDSAVYLCASRNPSGHNEQFFGPGTRLTVL.